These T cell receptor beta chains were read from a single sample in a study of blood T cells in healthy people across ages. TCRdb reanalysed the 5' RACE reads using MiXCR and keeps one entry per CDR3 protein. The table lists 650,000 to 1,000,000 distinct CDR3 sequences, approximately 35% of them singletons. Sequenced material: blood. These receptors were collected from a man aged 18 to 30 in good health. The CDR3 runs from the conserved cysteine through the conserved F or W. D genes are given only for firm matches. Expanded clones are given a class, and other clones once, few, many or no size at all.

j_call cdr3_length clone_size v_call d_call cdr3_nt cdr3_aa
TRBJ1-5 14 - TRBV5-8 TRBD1 TGTGCCGGCAGCCCTCGGACAGGGGATCAGCCCCAGCATTTT CAGSPRTGDQPQHF
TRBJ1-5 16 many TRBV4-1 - TGCGCCAGCAGCCAAGTTGCAGGTGGGGGCAATCAGCCCCAGCATTTT CASSQVAGGGNQPQHF
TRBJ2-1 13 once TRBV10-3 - TGTGCCATCAATCAGGGGGGGTACAATGAGCAGTTCTTC CAINQGGYNEQFF
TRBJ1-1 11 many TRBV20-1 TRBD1 TGCAGTGTTACACAGGGGGTAGGAACTTTCTTT CSVTQGVGTFF
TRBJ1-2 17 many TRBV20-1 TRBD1 TGCAGTGCTAGAGTACTCGACGCGGGACAGGGGATCGGTGGCTACACCTTC CSARVLDAGQGIGGYTF
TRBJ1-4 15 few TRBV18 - TGTGCCAGCTCACCCAACCCGACAGCCCCAGCTAAACTGTTTTTT CASSPNPTAPAKLFF
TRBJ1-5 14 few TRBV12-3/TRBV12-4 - TGTGCCAGCAGTCCAGGGACCGACTATCAGCCCCAGCATTTT CASSPGTDYQPQHF
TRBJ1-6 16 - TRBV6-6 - TGTGCCATTTCGAAGTGGGGGCAATCCTATAATTCACCCCTCCACTTT CAISKWGQSYNSPLHF
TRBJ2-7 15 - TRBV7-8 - TGTGCCAGCAGCTTAGGTTCCGGGGACGGGAACGAGCAGTACTTC CASSLGSGDGNEQYF
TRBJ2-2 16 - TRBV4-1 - TGCGCCAGCAGCCAAGTGGCAGGGTCAAACACCGGGGAGCTGTTTTTT CASSQVAGSNTGELFF
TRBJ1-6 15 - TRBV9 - - CASSVVGQGNSPPHF